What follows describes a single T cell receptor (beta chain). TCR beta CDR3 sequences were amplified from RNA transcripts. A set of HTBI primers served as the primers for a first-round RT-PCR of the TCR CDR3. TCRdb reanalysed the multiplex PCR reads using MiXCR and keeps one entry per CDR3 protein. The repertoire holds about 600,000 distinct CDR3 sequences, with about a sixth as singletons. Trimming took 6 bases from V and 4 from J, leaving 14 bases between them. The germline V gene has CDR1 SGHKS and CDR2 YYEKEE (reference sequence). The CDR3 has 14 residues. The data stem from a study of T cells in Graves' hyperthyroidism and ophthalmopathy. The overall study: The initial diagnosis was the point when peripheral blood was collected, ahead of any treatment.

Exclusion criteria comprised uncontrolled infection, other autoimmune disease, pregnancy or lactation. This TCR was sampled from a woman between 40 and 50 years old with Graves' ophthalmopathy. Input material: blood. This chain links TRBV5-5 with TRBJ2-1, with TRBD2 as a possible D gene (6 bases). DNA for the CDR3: TGTGCCAGCACCCCCGCCCGGGAGTACAATGAGCAGTTCTTC. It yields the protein CASTPAREYNEQFF.